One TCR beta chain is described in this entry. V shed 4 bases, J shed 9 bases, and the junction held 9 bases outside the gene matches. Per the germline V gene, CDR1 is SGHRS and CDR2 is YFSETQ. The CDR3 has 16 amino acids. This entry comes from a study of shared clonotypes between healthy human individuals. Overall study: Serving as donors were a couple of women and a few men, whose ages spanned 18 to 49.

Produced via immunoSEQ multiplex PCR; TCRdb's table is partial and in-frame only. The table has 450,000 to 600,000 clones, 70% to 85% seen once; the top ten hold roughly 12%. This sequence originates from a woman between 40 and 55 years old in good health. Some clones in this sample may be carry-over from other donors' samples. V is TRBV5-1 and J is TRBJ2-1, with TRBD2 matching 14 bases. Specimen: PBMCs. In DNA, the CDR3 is TGCGCCAGCAGCGGGACTAGCGGGGGAACAGCGGGTGAGCAGTTCTTC. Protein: CASSGTSGGTAGEQFF. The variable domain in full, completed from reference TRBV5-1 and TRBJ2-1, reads KAGVTQTPRYLIKTRGQQVTLSCSPISGHRSVSWYQQTPGQGLQFLFEYFSETQRNKGNFPGRFSGRQFSNSRSEMNVSTLELGDSALYLCASSGTSGGTAGEQFFGPGTRLTVL.